This T cell receptor beta chain appears in the sequencing data of a study of response to subunit inactivated influenza vaccine (dated by TCRdb to 2016 to 2019). With respect to the entire study: Deep quantitative T cell receptor repertoire profiling was used in the study to track responses to a trivalent subunit inactivated influenza vaccine.

The germline V and J ends show losses of 6 bases and 6 bases respectively, and no gene match explains 10 bases of the junction. The CDR3 runs 14 amino acids, cysteine and phenylalanine included. CDR3 DNA only is kept here, 42 bases in frame from base 1. This clonotype was seen a handful of times. It has no known antigen specificity. One base away there is no much larger clone; base qualities are not given. Overall study outcomes, separate from this receptor: According to the authors, only a limited number of new T cells may be recruited by each seasonal influenza vaccination.

The library was made by RT-PCR. The listed sequencing device is Illumina HiSeq 2500. TCRdb cleaned the public reads at Q25 with fastp, built clones with MiXCR and kept in-frame beta chains. Every CDR3 protein is listed once, alongside the most common genes and DNA of its rows. The sample profile shows 590,000 or so distinct CDR3 sequences; 12% to 15% of them were found once. The ten biggest clones cover 7.5% to 9% of the sample. The sequence is built from TRBV12-3 or TRBV12-4 and TRBJ2-7; the junction holds 8 bases that match TRBD1. The TCR was taken from a man aged 50-60 years who received an inactivated influenza vaccine. Donor details come from another sample of the same person, matched by shared clones. Sample: PBMCs from blood, taken approximately 15 days before vaccination. Here is the DNA: TGTGCCAGCAGCAATGGACAGGGCGGTAGCGAGCAGTACTTC. This codes for CASSNGQGGSEQYF.